The entry below gives a single TCR beta chain sequence along with its context. As yet, its antigen is unknown. This entry is derived from a study of cytomegalovirus exposure and HLA in healthy donors. Study-level findings and limits: An analysis was carried out later, and it reportedly showed fewer N-insertions in an Asian-associated ancestry cluster than the approximately 710-donor mean. When analyzed later, a missense DCLRE1C variant was found to be linked to TCR beta V- and J-gene trimming.

Losses at the gene ends were 7 bases for V and 3 bases for J; bases not matched to a gene: 6. CDR3 length: 14 residues. The V gene's germline CDR1 is SEHNR and CDR2 FQNEAQ (reference sequence). The PCR ran on 60 Vbeta and 13 Jbeta primers. Sequencing was performed with immunoSEQ multiplex PCR; in TCRdb, only in-frame clones are kept and a portion is missing. This sample has about 130,000 clones, with 70% to 85% found just once. Material for sequencing was PBMCs. The TCR sequence derives from a man aged 45-65 years in good health and CMV-seronegative. This chain joins TRBV7-9 and TRBJ2-1, with 7 bases identical to TRBD2. CDR3: CASTPASGYNEQFF. CDR3 in DNA: TGTGCCAGCACGCCTGCTAGCGGCTACAATGAGCAGTTCTTC.